These T cell receptor beta chains were read from a single sample in a study of T cells in Graves' hyperthyroidism and ophthalmopathy. TCRdb re-analysed the multiplex PCR reads in MiXCR, keeping a single row per CDR3 protein. The table shows more than 500,000 distinct CDR3 sequences, with around 16% occurring only once. Material for sequencing was blood. Receptors were obtained from a woman in her 30s with Graves' ophthalmopathy. Both conserved end residues are part of each CDR3. The D gene is left open where the match is weak. Rows may omit the clone size; those that give it use once, few, many or a size class.

TRBJ2-3,NA,TRBV18,TRBD2,17,TGTACCAGCTCACCATTGTTAGCGGGGTACGAGACAGATACGCAGTATTTT,CTSSPLLAGYETDTQYF
TRBJ2-6,NA,TRBV7-9,NA,15,TGTGCCAGCAGGGGGGCCCTTGGACGGGCCAACGTCCTGACTTTC,CASRGALGRANVLTF
TRBJ2-3,many,TRBV6-2/TRBV6-3,TRBD2,15,TGTGCCAGCAGTTTCTACGGACTAGAGGGGGATACGCAGTATTTT,CASSFYGLEGDTQYF
TRBJ1-1,many,TRBV28,NA,17,TGTGCCAGCAGTACTTTTGGGGATTGGAGAATGAACACTGAAGCTTTCTTT,CASSTFGDWRMNTEAFF
TRBJ2-7,NA,TRBV29-1,NA,13,TGCAGCGTTGTGTTCGGGAGCTCCTACGAGCAGTACTTC,CSVVFGSSYEQYF
TRBJ1-2,NA,TRBV20-1,NA,13,TGCAGTGCTAGCAAGGACTCCACCCGAGGCTACACCTTC,CSASKDSTRGYTF
TRBJ2-3,NA,TRBV7-9,NA,16,TGTGCCAGCAGCTCCCCAAGAGGGATTAGCACAGATACGCAGTATTTT,CASSSPRGISTDTQYF
TRBJ2-5,NA,TRBV27,TRBD1,15,TGTGCCAGCAGTTTATTCGAGGGGGCTGTAGAGACCCAGTACTTC,CASSLFEGAVETQYF
TRBJ2-2,NA,TRBV6-2/TRBV6-3,TRBD2,15,TGTGCCAGCAGTTACTTGGCGGGAGAGGCCGGGGAGCTGTTTTTT,CASSYLAGEAGELFF
TRBJ2-1,NA,TRBV9,TRBD2,18,TGTGCCAGCAGCCCGGGAATTAGCGGGAGTATCTCCTACAATGAGCAGTTCTTC,CASSPGISGSISYNEQFF
TRBJ2-5,few,TRBV7-8,TRBD2,17,TGTGCCAGCAGCTTAGCGCGAGGTCTAGCGGGAGGGGTGACCCAGTACTTC,CASSLARGLAGGVTQYF
TRBJ1-1,NA,TRBV4-1,NA,17,TGCGCCAGCAGCCAAGATGGGGCAGGGAGGTTGAACACTGAAGCTTTCTTT,CASSQDGAGRLNTEAFF
TRBJ2-1,many,TRBV27,NA,17,TGTGCCAGCAGTTTGGGCAGCCTTTACTATAATTACAATGAGCAGTTCTTC,CASSLGSLYYNYNEQFF
TRBJ1-2,many,TRBV12-3/TRBV12-4,NA,13,TGTGCCAGCAGCTACAACGGATTCTATGGCTACACCTTC,CASSYNGFYGYTF
TRBJ1-2,few,TRBV7-9,TRBD1,16,TGTGCCAGCAGGCGAATCCCGGGACAGGGGGACTATGGCTACACCTTC,CASRRIPGQGDYGYTF
TRBJ1-2,few,TRBV27,NA,16,TGTGCCAGCAGTCCCTCTAACCAACCGAGGAGCTATGGCTACACCTTC,CASSPSNQPRSYGYTF
TRBJ1-4,NA,TRBV30,TRBD1,16,TGTGCCTGGAGTGTAGGAACAGGGGACCCTAATGAAAAACTGTTTTTT,CAWSVGTGDPNEKLFF
TRBJ2-1,NA,TRBV30,NA,13,TGTGCCTGGAGTGCGGGACTCAATAATGAGCAGTTCTTC,CAWSAGLNNEQFF
TRBJ1-1,NA,TRBV19,NA,12,TGTGCCAGTAGTATCGCCGCGACTGAAGCTTTCTTT,CASSIAATEAFF
TRBJ1-5,NA,TRBV30,TRBD1,18,TGTGCCTGGAGTCCAGTTTTGCTAGTGGGACAGATTAATCAGCCCCAGCATTTT,CAWSPVLLVGQINQPQHF
TRBJ2-2,NA,TRBV9,TRBD2,14,TGTGCCAGCAGCTTAGCGGGAGAGGCCGGGGAGCTGTTTTTT,CASSLAGEAGELFF
TRBJ2-1,NA,TRBV7-2,TRBD2,18,TGCGCCAGCAGCCAAGATAGCGCGGGAGAAAGTGGGGCTAATGAGCAGTTCTTC,CASSQDSAGESGANEQFF
TRBJ2-3,few,TRBV20-1,NA,13,TGCAGTGCTAGAGGGACTTGGAAAGATACGCAGTATTTT,CSARGTWKDTQYF
TRBJ1-2,many,TRBV6-2/TRBV6-3,NA,13,TGTGCCAGCAGTTACGGGGACGTCTATGGCTACACCTTC,CASSYGDVYGYTF
TRBJ2-7,many,TRBV7-8,TRBD2,16,TGTGCCAGCAGCCCCACTAGCGGGAGGACGACCTACGAGCAGTACTTC,CASSPTSGRTTYEQYF
TRBJ2-1,NA,TRBV7-2,TRBD2,16,TGTGCCAGCAGCTTAGGGGGCGGGAGGGCTTACAATGAGCAGTTCTTC,CASSLGGGRAYNEQFF
TRBJ1-3,many,TRBV5-5,NA,16,TGTGCCAGCAGCTTGGCCGGGGGGGCCTCTGGAAACACCATATATTTT,CASSLAGGASGNTIYF
TRBJ1-1,NA,TRBV19,TRBD1,14,TGTGCCAGTATGCCACAGGGGTACAACACTGAAGCTTTCTTT,CASMPQGYNTEAFF
TRBJ2-3,NA,TRBV29-1,NA,14,TGCAGCGTGACCTCCGGACTTCACTCAGATAGGCAGTATTTT,CSVTSGLHSDRQYF
TRBJ2-7,few,TRBV9,NA,15,TGTGCCAGCAGCGTAGGGCACCAAAGCTCCTACGAGCAGTACTTC,CASSVGHQSSYEQYF
TRBJ2-3,NA,TRBV7-9,NA,14,TGTGCCAGCGAGTCCGGGGCTGGCACAGATACGCAGTATTTT,CASESGAGTDTQYF
TRBJ1-1,many,TRBV28,NA,12,TGTGCCAGCAGTTTACAACGGGATGGGGCTTTCTTT,CASSLQRDGAFF
TRBJ2-2,NA,TRBV19,NA,17,TGTGCCAGTATCCCCACCACGGACAGATCAAACACCGGGGAGCTGTTTTTT,CASIPTTDRSNTGELFF
TRBJ2-1,many,TRBV18,TRBD2,14,TGTGCCAGCTCACCCGGCAGGACTAGTAATGAGCAGTTCTTC,CASSPGRTSNEQFF
TRBJ2-1,NA,TRBV4-1,NA,17,TGCGCCAGCAGCCAAGACCCGGTCCAGCGGGTCTACAATGAGCAGTTCTTC,CASSQDPVQRVYNEQFF
TRBJ2-1,many,TRBV28,TRBD2,18,TGTGCCAGCAGTTCCGGGACTAGCGGGAGGTTCTACCGGAATGAGCAGTTCTTC,CASSSGTSGRFYRNEQFF
TRBJ2-5,few,TRBV5-6,TRBD1,14,TGTGCCAGCAGCTTGGCTTCAGGGGGAGAGACCCAGTACTTC,CASSLASGGETQYF
TRBJ1-5,many,TRBV28,NA,13,TGTGCCGTCGGAGGAAGCCCCAATCAGCCCCAGCATTTT,CAVGGSPNQPQHF
TRBJ1-1,many,TRBV29-1,NA,12,TGCAGCGTAGAGGGGGGGCCAGCTGAAGCTTTCTTT,CSVEGGPAEAFF
TRBJ2-3,many,TRBV2,NA,13,TGTGCCAGCAGTTCGACCCGGAGGGATACGCAGTATTTT,CASSSTRRDTQYF
TRBJ2-5,many,TRBV20-1,NA,11,TGCAGTGTAGGGGGGCGCGGGACCCAGTACTTC,CSVGGRGTQYF
TRBJ2-3,many,TRBV6-1,NA,15,TGTGCCAGCAGTGAAGCCCCCGGCCGCAAAGATACGCAGTATTTT,CASSEAPGRKDTQYF